This passage covers 29 T cell receptor beta chains from one sample sequenced in a study of neoadjuvant anti-PD-1 for oral cavity cancer. Only in-frame clones appear in the TCRdb table, and some are missing; sequencing was by immunoSEQ multiplex PCR. The sample holds 7,000 to 7,500 clones; 40% to 60% are singletons and the top ten take roughly 10%. The material was tumor tissue, obtained before nivolumab (anti-PD-1) treatment. These receptors originate from a person aged 40-85 years with oral cavity squamous cell carcinoma.

This clone showed up just a few times. The chain couples TRBV5-1 to TRBJ1-1; 10 bases align to TRBD1. V lost 3 bases and J lost 4; bases outside the gene matches: 9. The CDR3 has 16 amino acids. Germline values: CDR1 SGHRS, CDR2 YFSETQ. CDR3: CASSSLGTGAGTEAFF. For the CDR3, the DNA is TGCGCCAGCAGCTCTCTGGGGACAGGGGCGGGCACTGAAGCTTTCTTT.

The rearrangement links TRBV28 to TRBJ1-5; a weak D match, TRBD1 (5 bases). Trimming took off 2 bases at V and 4 bases at J, with 12 bases between the two ends. CDR1 and CDR2 (germline): MDHEN, SYDVKM. The CDR3 contains 15 residues. The CDR3 DNA reads TGTGCCAGCAGTTTAAGGTTGCAGGGAAATCAGCCCCAGCATTTT. It is translated as CASSLRLQGNQPQHF.

This clone was observed once. The chain employs TRBV7-2 and TRBJ2-3; D is possibly TRBD2 (5 bases). V shed 5 bases and J shed 0 bases, with 9 bases lying between them. Germline V gene data show CDR1 as SGHTA and CDR2 as FQGNSA. This CDR3 is 14 amino acids long. This chain's CDR3 is CASSPDFSTDTQYF. CDR3 sequence (DNA): TGTGCCAGCAGCCCGGACTTCAGCACAGATACGCAGTATTTT.

This chain links TRBV23-1 with TRBJ2-1; the match to TRBD1 covers 7 bases. TRBV23-1 is an ORF, and what it does is uncertain. This CDR3 region has 15 residues. The trim removed 2 bases at V and 7 bases at J, leaving 8 bases unmatched. The CDR3 nucleotides are TGCGCCAGCAGTCAACGCGGGCCAGGGGGTAATGAGCAGTTCTTC. Its protein product is CASSQRGPGGNEQFF.

This clone was counted only a few times. This chain connects TRBV2 to TRBJ2-1, with D perhaps matching TRBD2 (5 bases). From germline, CDR1 is SNHLY and CDR2 FYNNEI. CDR3 length: 14 residues. The V end was cut by 6 bases, the J end by 10 bases, with 19 bases between. Here the CDR3 DNA reads TGTGCCAGCAGCTTCCAACCGAGGGCGGACGAGCAGTTCTTC. It encodes CASSFQPRADEQFF. Full variable domain (rest looked up from reference TRBV2 and TRBJ2-1): EPEVTQTPSHQVTQMGQEVILRCVPISNHLYFYWYRQILGQKVEFLVSFYNNEISEKSEIFDDQFSVERPDGSNFTLKIRSTKLEDSAMYFCASSFQPRADEQFFGPGTRLTVL.

In its sample, this clone was seen once. The chain couples TRBV14 to TRBJ2-5; possible D gene TRBD1, 5 bases. V lost 6 bases to trimming and J lost 0 bases, with 14 bases between them. Germline-derived CDR1 and CDR2 are SGHDN and FVKESK. CDR3 length equals 15 residues. DNA for the CDR3: TGTGCCAGCAGTTCACTGACAGACTACCAAGAGACCCAGTACTTC. Protein sequence: CASSSLTDYQETQYF.

The rearrangement links TRBV11-2 to TRBJ2-7; 8 nucleotides agree with TRBD2. The V segment lost 5 bases and the J segment 3 bases; nucleotides outside the gene matches: 3. This CDR3 comprises 13 residues. Germline V gene sequence: CDR1 SGHAT, CDR2 FQNNGV. CDR3 region: CASSPGGYYEQYF. DNA for the CDR3: TGTGCCAGCAGCCCGGGGGGGTACTACGAGCAGTACTTC.

The V gene is TRBV28, the J gene TRBJ2-7, with TRBD1 identical over 8 bases. The CDR3 has 14 residues. J lost 4 bases, V lost 2 bases, and 4 bases had no gene match. Germline V gene sequence: CDR1 MDHEN, CDR2 SYDVKM. CDR3 sequence (DNA): TGTGCCAGCAGTTTAACCAGGGGGCTTTACGAGCAGTACTTC. It codes for CASSLTRGLYEQYF.

The chain employs TRBV28 and TRBJ2-1, with 7 bases matching TRBD2. The CDR3 contains 17 residues. Trimming took 3 bases from V and 3 from J; bases not matched to a gene: 11. Germline-derived CDR1 and CDR2 are MDHEN and SYDVKM. The CDR3 sequence: CASSFGLGRGYYNEQFF. The CDR3 DNA follows: TGTGCCAGCAGTTTCGGTTTAGGGCGGGGGTACTACAATGAGCAGTTCTTC.

The chain recombines TRBV7-3 with TRBJ2-3, with D possibly matching TRBD2 (6 bases). With 8 bases removed from V and 2 bases from J, the gap between germline ends came to 11 bases. In germline, CDR1 is SGHTA, CDR2 FQGTGA. The CDR3 consists of 13 residues. The chain's CDR3 is CASGSGYTDTQYF. CDR3 nucleotides: TGTGCCAGCGGTAGCGGATACACAGATACGCAGTATTTT.

This clone is labeled medium-sized (0.01 to 0.1%). V gene TRBV14 combines with J gene TRBJ2-5; D is ambiguous. The V and J ends lost 1 base and 4 bases respectively, with 4 bases between them. This CDR3 is built from 12 residues. From germline, CDR1 is SGHDN and CDR2 FVKESK. Written as DNA, the CDR3 is TGTGCCAGCAGCCAAGGTTCAGAGACCCAGTACTTC. Translating gives CASSQGSETQYF.

The V call is TRBV6-1, the J call TRBJ2-5; 11 bases align to TRBD2. Germline-derived CDR1 and CDR2 are MNHNS and SASEGT. The ends lost 5 bases at V and 3 bases at J; junction bases unmatched: 5. The CDR3 is made up of 15 amino acids. CDR3 DNA: TGTGCCAGCAGTCTACTAGCGGGAGATGAAGAGACCCAGTACTTC. Translation gives CASSLLAGDEETQYF.

This clone is deemed medium-sized. Other DNA sequences within the sample encode an identical CDR3. The genes are TRBV7-8 and TRBJ2-7; a weak D match, TRBD1 (6 bases). V was trimmed by 6 bases and J by 2 bases, leaving 11 bases between them. The length of the CDR3 is 13 residues. Germline values: CDR1 SGHVS, CDR2 FQNEAQ. CDR3 sequence reads: CASSLGGPYEQYF. The CDR3 coding sequence is TGTGCCAGCAGTCTTGGGGGCCCCTACGAGCAGTACTTC.

The chain is built from TRBV7-9 and TRBJ1-1, with D possibly being TRBD1 (5 bases). The CDR3 length is 17 residues. CDR1 SEHNR and CDR2 FQNEAQ come from the germline V gene (reference sequence). Trimming pared 2 bases from V and 4 bases from J, leaving 20 bases between. Written as DNA, the CDR3 is TGTGCCAGCAGCTTAAACTCAGGGACCGGGGGAGGCACTGAAGCTTTCTTT. Its protein product is CASSLNSGTGGGTEAFF.

This clone was seen just once. The chain recombines TRBV5-8 with TRBJ2-5; D may be TRBD2 (6 bases). The CDR3 sequence is 13 residues long. V shed 5 bases and J shed 2 bases, with 10 bases lying between them. The germline V gene encodes CDR1 SGHTS and CDR2 YDEGEE. In DNA form, the CDR3 reads TGTGCCAGCAGTCCGGGACTTCAAGAGACCCAGTACTTC. Translating gives CASSPGLQETQYF.

This rearrangement joins TRBV6-5 to TRBJ1-5; no clear D gene. Between the trimmed V and J ends, which lost 5 bases and 9 bases, there was a span of 14 bases. Looked up from germline, CDR1 is MNHEY and CDR2 is SVGAGI. The length of the CDR3 is 13 residues. The DNA for the CDR3 is TGTGCCAGCAGTCCCGACATAAGCTCGCCCCAGCATTTT. Residues: CASSPDISSPQHF.

This chain connects TRBV9 to TRBJ2-1; TRBD2 is a possible D gene (5 bases). Germline lookup yields CDR1 SGDLS and CDR2 YYNGEE. Trimming took off 0 bases at V and 12 bases at J, with 16 bases between the two ends. The CDR3 is 14 amino acids. CDR3 loop: CASSVGQLGMAQFF. DNA of the CDR3: TGTGCCAGCAGCGTAGGGCAACTAGGAATGGCGCAGTTCTTC.

This clone appeared once. The V and J genes are TRBV11-2 and TRBJ2-7, with D perhaps matching TRBD1 or TRBD2 (5 bases each). The CDR3 extends over 16 amino acids. The germline V and J ends were trimmed by 1 base and 1 base, with 14 bases remaining between them. CDR1 SGHAT and CDR2 FQNNGV come from the germline V gene. The CDR3 bases are TGTGCCAGCAGCTTAGTTTTGGGGGTTTTGTCCTACGAGCAGTACTTC. The encoded protein is CASSLVLGVLSYEQYF.

In the case of this clone: The same CDR3 is also encoded by other DNA sequences in this sample. The chain recombines TRBV2 with TRBJ2-7; 9 bases are shared with TRBD2. V lost 6 bases to trimming and J lost 0 bases; unmatched junction nucleotides: 9. CDR3 length equals 16 residues. CDR1 is SNHLY, CDR2 FYNNEI, per germline. CDR3 bases: TGTGCCAGCAGGGGTGGGTTTAGCGGGAGCTCCTACGAGCAGTACTTC. The encoded protein is CASRGGFSGSSYEQYF.

This clone was counted only a few times. The chain recombines TRBV5-1 with TRBJ2-7; D ambiguous. Germline V gene sequence: CDR1 SGHRS, CDR2 YFSETQ. V gave up 2 bases and J gave up 2 bases, with 11 bases separating them. The CDR3 contains 14 residues. The CDR3 DNA follows: TGCGCCAGCAGCTTCAGCCATGGGGCCTACGAGCAGTACTTC. This codes for CASSFSHGAYEQYF.

The chain couples TRBV7-8 to TRBJ2-2; D remains ambiguous. V was pared by 4 bases and J by 5 bases, with 8 bases between. CDR3 length: 13 amino acids. Germline CDR1 and CDR2: SGHVS and FQNEAQ. The CDR3: CASSSGLTGELFF. Here the CDR3 DNA reads TGTGCCAGCAGCTCCGGGCTTACCGGGGAGCTGTTTTTT.

The chain is built from TRBV30 and TRBJ1-1; D perhaps matches TRBD1 (6 bases). The CDR3 length is 14 residues. V shed 8 bases and J shed 0 bases, with 16 bases lying between them. Germline V gene sequence: CDR1 GTSNPN, CDR2 SVGIG (reference sequence). The CDR3 loop reads CAASMGGLNTEAFF. CDR3 nucleotide sequence: TGTGCCGCCTCGATGGGGGGCCTGAACACTGAAGCTTTCTTT.

The J gene is TRBJ1-1, the V gene TRBV28, with D perhaps TRBD1 (6 bases). V dropped 6 bases and J dropped 0 bases, with 20 bases sitting between them. This CDR3 has 17 amino acids. Germline CDR1 and CDR2: MDHEN and SYDVKM. The CDR3 DNA is TGTGCCAGCAGCCCCGAACGGGACCGGGGGCTGAACACTGAAGCTTTCTTT. Encoded protein: CASSPERDRGLNTEAFF.

This clone has only one observation. The CDR3 DNA reads as TGTGCCAGCAGCGTGACTGTGGTCCAAGAGACCCAGTACTTC. This gives the protein CASSVTVVQETQYF. V and J are TRBV7-9 and TRBJ2-5; D unresolved. CDR3 size: 14 residues. Trimming removed 5 bases at V and 1 base at J, with 11 bases between. Looked up from germline, CDR1 is SEHNR and CDR2 is FQNEAQ (reference sequence).

This clone was found a few times. The chain is built from TRBV6-5 and TRBJ2-7; 11 positions agree with TRBD1. The CDR3 has 12 residues. V was pared by 5 bases and J by 12 bases, with 6 bases of the junction left unmatched. Germline V gene data show CDR1 as MNHEY and CDR2 as SVGAGI. CDR3 residues: CASSPGQGVTYF. The CDR3 DNA follows: TGTGCCAGCAGTCCGGGACAGGGGGTGACGTACTTC.

The chain carries TRBV10-1 and TRBJ2-7, with 10 nucleotides matching TRBD1. Trimming at V came to 0 bases and at J to 2 bases, leaving 10 bases not matched to a gene. Germline V gives CDR1 WNHNN, CDR2 SYGVQD (reference sequence). This CDR3 has 18 residues. CDR3 sequence: CASSESVLEGTGAYEQYF. CDR3 coding DNA: TGCGCCAGCAGTGAGTCGGTTCTCGAAGGGACAGGGGCCTACGAGCAGTACTTC.

CDR3 sequence: CASSSRTGTGSYEQYF. The CDR3 DNA is TGTGCCAGTAGTTCCCGGACAGGGACTGGGTCCTACGAGCAGTACTTC. V gene TRBV19 combines with J gene TRBJ2-7; 8 positions agree with TRBD1. Germline V CDR1 and CDR2: LNHDA, SQIVND (reference sequence). This CDR3 region has 16 residues. Losses at the gene ends were 5 bases for V and 1 base for J; bases not matched to a gene: 10.

The chain carries TRBV7-9 and TRBJ1-1, with 8 bases matching TRBD1. Germline assignment: CDR1 SEHNR and CDR2 FQNEAQ (reference sequence). V lost 1 base to trimming and J lost 7 bases; unmatched junction nucleotides: 8. The CDR3 runs 15 residues. CDR3: CASSLDPDRAREAFF. The DNA for the CDR3 is TGTGCCAGCAGCTTAGACCCGGACAGGGCCCGTGAAGCTTTCTTT.

This clone was seen more than once but under ten times. This chain links TRBV10-2 with TRBJ2-7; TRBD2 matches at 9 bases. J lost 4 bases, V lost 3 bases, and 4 bases had no gene match. This CDR3 spans 14 amino acids. Germline V gene lookup returns CDR1 WSHSY and CDR2 SAAADI. The CDR3 here is CASSEGREGYEQYF. The CDR3 coding sequence is TGCGCCAGCAGTGAAGGGCGGGAGGGTTACGAGCAGTACTTC.